This is a list of T cell receptor beta chains from one sample in a study of response to subunit inactivated influenza vaccine. In TCRdb, the RT-PCR reads were re-called with MiXCR into one record per CDR3 protein. The table includes 610,000 or so distinct CDR3 sequences, approximately 14% detected once. The specimen was PBMCs from blood, collected roughly 12 days after vaccination. All receptors come from a man aged 45 to 65 who received an inactivated influenza vaccine. Both conserved end residues are part of each CDR3. D genes are given only for firm matches. Not every row has a clone size; where given, it reads once, few, many or a size class.

V gene	J gene	D gene	clone size	CDR3 DNA	CDR3 protein
TRBV12-3/TRBV12-4	TRBJ2-6	NA	NA	TGTGCCAGCAGTTTAGGGACCCGCTCTGGGGCCAACGTCCTGACTTTC	CASSLGTRSGANVLTF
TRBV10-3	TRBJ1-1	NA	NA	TGTGCCATCAGAAGACATTGGGAGGGTGAAGCTTTCTTT	CAIRRHWEGEAFF
TRBV10-3	TRBJ1-5	NA	few	TGTGCCATCAGTGCAGGGGATGGCAATCAGCCCCAGCATTTT	CAISAGDGNQPQHF
TRBV12-3/TRBV12-4	TRBJ2-7	NA	few	TGTGCCAGCCGTGGTGGAATTTTGACCTACGAGCAGTACTTC	CASRGGILTYEQYF
TRBV5-1	TRBJ1-1	NA	NA	TGCGCCAGCAGCTTCCCAAATTCGAACACTGAAGCTTTCTTT	CASSFPNSNTEAFF
TRBV2	TRBJ1-2	TRBD1	few	TGTGCCAGCAGTGAAAGGGACAGGGCGCACTATGGCTACACCTTC	CASSERDRAHYGYTF
TRBV5-4	TRBJ2-2	TRBD1	NA	TGTGCCAGCAGCTTGGTTACAGGGGGGTTCGGGGAGCTGTTTTTT	CASSLVTGGFGELFF
TRBV6-1	TRBJ2-5	NA	many	TGTGCCAGCAGTGAACGCGGGGAGACCCAGTACTTC	CASSERGETQYF
TRBV19	TRBJ2-4	TRBD1	many	TGTGCCAGTAGCAAACAGGGGAAGGGAGCCAAAAACATTCAGTACTTC	CASSKQGKGAKNIQYF
TRBV12-3/TRBV12-4	TRBJ2-1	NA	NA	TGTGCCAGCAGTTTGGCAGGGCGTGAATACGGATCTCAGTTC	CASSLAGREYGSQF
TRBV9	TRBJ1-6	NA	NA	TGTGCCAGCAGCCCACCGACAGGCAATAATTCACCCCTCCACTTT	CASSPPTGNNSPLHF
TRBV29-1	TRBJ2-7	NA	many	TGCAGCGTTGAGGGGGCGAACGAGCAGTACTTC	CSVEGANEQYF
TRBV29-1	TRBJ1-1	TRBD1	NA	TGCAGCGAGTCGACAGGGATCGGAGCTTTCTTT	CSESTGIGAFF
TRBV7-9	TRBJ1-4	NA	few	TGTGCCAGCAGCCCAATGGGTTTTAATGAAAAACTGTTTTTT	CASSPMGFNEKLFF
TRBV7-2	TRBJ2-7	NA	few	TGTGCCAGCAGCACAAATAAGGGCGCTAGGGTGGACGAGCAGTACTTC	CASSTNKGARVDEQYF
TRBV12-3/TRBV12-4	TRBJ2-1	TRBD2	few	TGTGCCAGCATCCTAGGGGCGGGAGTGGGAAATGAGCAGTTCTTC	CASILGAGVGNEQFF
TRBV28	TRBJ2-7	TRBD1	NA	TGTGCCAGCAGTTTAACGGACAGGGGGCAGTACGAGCAGTACTTC	CASSLTDRGQYEQYF
TRBV9	TRBJ1-4	NA	few	TGTGCCAGCAGCGTCACGGACAGCTCAGGGGAAAAACTGTTTTTT	CASSVTDSSGEKLFF
TRBV19	TRBJ1-2	TRBD1	few	TGTGCCAGTAGTGAGGACAGGCGAGTCTATGGCTACACCTTC	CASSEDRRVYGYTF
TRBV10-3	TRBJ2-1	TRBD2	NA	TGTGCCATCAGTGAGACTAGCGGGGAACTCTACAATGAGCAGTTCTTC	CAISETSGELYNEQFF
TRBV15	TRBJ2-1	NA	NA	TGTGCCACCAGCAGCCCTCGGAGCGGGTCCTACAATGAGCAGTTCTTC	CATSSPRSGSYNEQFF
TRBV12-3/TRBV12-4	TRBJ1-2	NA	few	TGTGCCAGCAGCACGACCGTGGGCTATGGCTACACCTTC	CASSTTVGYGYTF
TRBV24-1	TRBJ2-1	TRBD2	many	TGTGCCACCAGTGAACTAGCGGGAAGGGGTGAGCAGTTCTTC	CATSELAGRGEQFF
TRBV5-1	TRBJ2-1	TRBD2	many	TGCGCCAGCAGTTCAGGACTAGCGATCGATGAGCAGTTCTTC	CASSSGLAIDEQFF
TRBV10-3	TRBJ2-1	TRBD2	NA	TGTGCCATCAGTTCCACCCCGGGACTAGCGGGAGCAAATGAGCAGTTCTTC	CAISSTPGLAGANEQFF
TRBV7-8	TRBJ2-3	NA	NA	TGTGCCAGCAGCTTGGTTAGGGCCCCAGATACGCAGTATTTT	CASSLVRAPDTQYF
TRBV7-2	TRBJ1-3	NA	NA	TGTGCCAGCAGTTTGGGACGCTTCTCTGGAAACACCATATATTTT	CASSLGRFSGNTIYF
TRBV4-2	TRBJ1-5	NA	NA	TGTGCCAGCTGCCAAGATTGGGGCAGTCAGCCCCAGCATTTT	CASCQDWGSQPQHF
TRBV4-1	TRBJ1-1	TRBD1	few	TGCGCCAGCAGCCGCGGGACAGGGCGTTTGAACACTGAAGCTTTCTTT	CASSRGTGRLNTEAFF
TRBV4-2	TRBJ2-5	TRBD2	many	TGTGCCAGCAGCCAAGGCGGGGGCCAAGAGACCCAGTACTTC	CASSQGGGQETQYF
TRBV7-2	TRBJ2-1	TRBD2	few	TGTGCCAGCAGCCCCCTGGGGAGGGGCAATGAGCAGTTCTTC	CASSPLGRGNEQFF
TRBV6-2/TRBV6-3	TRBJ2-2	TRBD1	few	TGTGCCAGCAGCAGGGACAGGAAGAACACCGGGGAGCTGTTTTTT	CASSRDRKNTGELFF
TRBV11-1	TRBJ2-1	TRBD2	few	TGTGCCAGCAGCTCGACAGGTCTCCGAGGACTAGCTAGGGGTGAGCAGTTCTTC	CASSSTGLRGLARGEQFF
TRBV18	TRBJ2-7	TRBD2	NA	TGTGCCAGCTCACTCGGACTAGCGGATGCCTACGAGCAGTACTTC	CASSLGLADAYEQYF
TRBV5-1	TRBJ2-3	NA	many	TGCGCCAGCAAGGACGGAGGCACAGATACGCAGTATTTT	CASKDGGTDTQYF
TRBV20-1	TRBJ2-1	NA	few	TGCAGTGCTAGGTACAGTGGAGCCGAGCAGTTCTTC	CSARYSGAEQFF
TRBV7-3	TRBJ2-1	NA	few	TGTGCCAGCAGCGAAGTCGGGAATGAGCAGTTCTTC	CASSEVGNEQFF
TRBV7-9	TRBJ2-7	NA	few	TGTGCCAGCAGCTATGGACGGCTCGAGCAGTACTTC	CASSYGRLEQYF
TRBV5-1	TRBJ2-7	NA	few	TGCGCCAGCAGCCGGGCTGGGACGGAACGCAACTACGAGCAGTACTTC	CASSRAGTERNYEQYF
TRBV10-3	TRBJ1-5	NA	NA	TGTGCCATCAGTGAAGGGGGAATCGCGAGCAATCAGCCCCAGCATTTT	CAISEGGIASNQPQHF
TRBV5-1	TRBJ1-6	NA	many	TGCGCCAGCAAGGAAGGGGAATATAATTCACCCCTCCACTTT	CASKEGEYNSPLHF
TRBV18	TRBJ2-5	TRBD2	NA	TGTGCCAGCTTAGCGGGACTAGAAGAGACCCAGTACTTC	CASLAGLEETQYF
TRBV6-1	TRBJ2-3	NA	few	TGTGCCAGCAGCCGACACCATGGGGGCACAGATACGCAGTATTTT	CASSRHHGGTDTQYF
TRBV7-2	TRBJ2-1	TRBD1	many	TGTGCCAGCAGCTTCACCGGGACAGGGATATACAATGAGCAGTTCTTC	CASSFTGTGIYNEQFF
TRBV7-9	TRBJ2-1	TRBD2	NA	TGTGCCAGCAGCCGCGGGAGAGGCGACAATGAGCAGTTCTTC	CASSRGRGDNEQFF
TRBV12-3/TRBV12-4	TRBJ2-2	NA	NA	TGTGCCAGCAGTTGGGGTTCAGGGACCGGGGAGCTGTTTTTT	CASSWGSGTGELFF
TRBV29-1	TRBJ2-1	NA	NA	TGCAGCGTTGAAGGGACCAGGTCCACCTACAATGAGCAGTTCTTC	CSVEGTRSTYNEQFF
TRBV7-2	TRBJ2-3	TRBD1	NA	TGTGCCAGCAGCTTAAGACCAGGGGGAGATACGCAGTATTTT	CASSLRPGGDTQYF
TRBV7-9	TRBJ2-3	NA	NA	TGTGCCAGCAGTTTCCTCTTCACAGATACGCAGTATTTT	CASSFLFTDTQYF
TRBV12-3/TRBV12-4	TRBJ1-4	NA	NA	TGTGCCAGCAGTTTAACAGCCTCAACTAATGAAAAACTGTTTTTT	CASSLTASTNEKLFF